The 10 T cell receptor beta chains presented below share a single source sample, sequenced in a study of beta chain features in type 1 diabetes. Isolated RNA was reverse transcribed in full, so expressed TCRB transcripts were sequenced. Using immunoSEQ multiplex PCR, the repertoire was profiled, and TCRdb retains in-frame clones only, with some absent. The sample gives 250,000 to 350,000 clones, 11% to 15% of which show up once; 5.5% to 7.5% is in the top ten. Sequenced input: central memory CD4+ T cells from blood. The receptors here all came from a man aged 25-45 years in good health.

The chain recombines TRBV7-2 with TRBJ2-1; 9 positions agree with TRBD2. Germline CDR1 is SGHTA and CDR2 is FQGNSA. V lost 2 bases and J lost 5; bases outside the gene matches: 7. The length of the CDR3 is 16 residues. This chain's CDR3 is CASSLLAGGPDNEQFF. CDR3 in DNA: TGTGCCAGCAGCTTACTCGCGGGGGGGCCGGACAATGAGCAGTTCTTC.

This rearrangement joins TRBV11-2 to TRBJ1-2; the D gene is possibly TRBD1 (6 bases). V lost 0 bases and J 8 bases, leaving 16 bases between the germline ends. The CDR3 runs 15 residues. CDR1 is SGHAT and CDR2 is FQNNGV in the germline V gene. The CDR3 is CASSLDRGSGDGYTF. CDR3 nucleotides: TGTGCCAGCAGCTTAGATCGGGGCTCAGGGGACGGCTACACCTTC.

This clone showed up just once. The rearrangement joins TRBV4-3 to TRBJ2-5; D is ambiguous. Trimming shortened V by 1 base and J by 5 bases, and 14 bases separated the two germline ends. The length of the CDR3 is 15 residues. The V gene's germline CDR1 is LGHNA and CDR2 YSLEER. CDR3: CASSQGTNRAETQYF. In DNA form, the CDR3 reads TGCGCCAGCAGCCAAGGAACTAATAGGGCGGAGACCCAGTACTTC.

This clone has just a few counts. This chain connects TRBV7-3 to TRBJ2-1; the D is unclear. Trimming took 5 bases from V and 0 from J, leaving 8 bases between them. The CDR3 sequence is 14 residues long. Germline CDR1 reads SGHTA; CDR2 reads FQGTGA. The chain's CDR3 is CASSRGDSYNEQFF. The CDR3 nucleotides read TGTGCCAGCAGCCGCGGTGACTCCTACAATGAGCAGTTCTTC.

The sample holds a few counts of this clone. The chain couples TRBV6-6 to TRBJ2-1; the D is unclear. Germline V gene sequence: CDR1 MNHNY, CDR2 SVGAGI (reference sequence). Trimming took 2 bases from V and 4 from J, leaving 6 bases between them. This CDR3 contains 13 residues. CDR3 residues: CASSYQAYNEQFF. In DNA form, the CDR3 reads TGTGCCAGCAGTTACCAGGCGTACAATGAGCAGTTCTTC.

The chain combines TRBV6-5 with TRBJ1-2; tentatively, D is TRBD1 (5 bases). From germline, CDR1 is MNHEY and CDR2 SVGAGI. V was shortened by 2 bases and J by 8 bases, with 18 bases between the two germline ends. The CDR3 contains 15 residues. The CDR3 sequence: CASSYEGPSDGGYTF. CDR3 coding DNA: TGTGCCAGCAGTTACGAGGGACCCTCCGATGGAGGCTACACCTTC.

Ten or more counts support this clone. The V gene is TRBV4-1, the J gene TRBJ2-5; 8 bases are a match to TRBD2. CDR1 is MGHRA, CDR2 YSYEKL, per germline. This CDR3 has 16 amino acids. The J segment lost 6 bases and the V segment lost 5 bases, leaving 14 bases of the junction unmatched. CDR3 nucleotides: TGCGCCAGCAGCGATCAGTTTAGCGGGACTGCACAGACCCAGTACTTC. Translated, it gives CASSDQFSGTAQTQYF.

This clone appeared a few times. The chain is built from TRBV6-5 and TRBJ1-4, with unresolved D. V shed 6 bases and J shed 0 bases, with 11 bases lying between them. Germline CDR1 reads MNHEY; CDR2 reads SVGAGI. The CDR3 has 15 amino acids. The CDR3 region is CASSHSGPTNEKLFF. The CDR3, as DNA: TGTGCCAGCAGCCACAGCGGTCCAACTAATGAAAAACTGTTTTTT.

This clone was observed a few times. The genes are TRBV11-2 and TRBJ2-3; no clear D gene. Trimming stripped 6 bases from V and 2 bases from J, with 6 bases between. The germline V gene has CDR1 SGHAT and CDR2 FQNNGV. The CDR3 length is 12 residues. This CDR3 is CASSRPTDTQYF. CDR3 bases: TGTGCCAGCAGTCGTCCCACAGATACGCAGTATTTT.

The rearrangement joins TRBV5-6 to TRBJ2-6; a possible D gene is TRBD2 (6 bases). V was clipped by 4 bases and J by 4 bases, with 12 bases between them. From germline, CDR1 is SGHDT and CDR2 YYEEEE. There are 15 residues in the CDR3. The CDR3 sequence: CASSPQAGGANVLTF. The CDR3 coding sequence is TGTGCCAGCAGCCCGCAGGCGGGAGGGGCCAACGTCCTGACTTTC.